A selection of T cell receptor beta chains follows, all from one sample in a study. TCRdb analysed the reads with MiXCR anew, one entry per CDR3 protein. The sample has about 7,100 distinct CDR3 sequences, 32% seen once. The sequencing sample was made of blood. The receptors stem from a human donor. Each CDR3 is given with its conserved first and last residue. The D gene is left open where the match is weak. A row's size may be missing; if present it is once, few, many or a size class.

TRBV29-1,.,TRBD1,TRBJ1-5,CSVDTTGGAGQPQHF,TGCAGCGTTGATACGACAGGGGGTGCCGGTCAGCCCCAGCATTTT
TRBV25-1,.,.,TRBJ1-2,CASSSLGGDYGYTF,TGTGCCAGCAGTTCCCTGGGGGGCGACTATGGCTACACCTTC
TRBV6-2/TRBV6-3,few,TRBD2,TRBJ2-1,CASSSIRAAMEGGPLNNEQFF,TGTGCCAGCAGTTCGATAAGGGCCGCCATGGAGGGAGGGCCTTTAAACAATGAGCAGTTCTTC
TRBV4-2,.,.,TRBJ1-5,CASSQNPNQPQHF,TGTGCCAGCAGCCAAAACCCCAATCAGCCCCAGCATTTT
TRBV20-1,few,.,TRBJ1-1,CSARKGGMNTEAFF,TGCAGTGCTAGAAAGGGCGGGATGAACACTGAAGCTTTCTTT
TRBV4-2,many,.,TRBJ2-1,CASSGIGYEQFF,TGTGCCAGCAGCGGTATAGGCTATGAGCAGTTCTTC
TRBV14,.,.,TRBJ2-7,CASSETGTYEQYF,TGTGCCAGCTCAGAGACAGGAACCTACGAGCAGTACTTC
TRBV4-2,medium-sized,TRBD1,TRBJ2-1,CASSLTGQGSNEQFF,TGTGCCAGCAGCCTAACAGGACAGGGATCCAATGAGCAGTTCTTC
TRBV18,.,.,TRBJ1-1,CASCNSRPQAFF,TGTGCCAGCTGTAACTCCAGGCCCCAAGCTTTCTTT
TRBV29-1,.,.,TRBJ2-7,CSVEDGGYYEQYF,TGCAGCGTTGAAGATGGGGGCTATTACGAGCAGTACTTC
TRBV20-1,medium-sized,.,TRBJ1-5,CSASGIDNQPQHF,TGCAGTGCCTCGGGCATAGACAATCAGCCCCAGCATTTT
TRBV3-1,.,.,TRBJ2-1,CASSQAASLGNYNEQFF,TGTGCCAGCAGCCAAGCGGCCAGTCTGGGCAACTACAATGAGCAGTTCTTC
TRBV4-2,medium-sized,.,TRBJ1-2,CASSQLAGWSGYTF,TGTGCCAGCAGCCAACTAGCCGGTTGGTCTGGCTACACCTTC
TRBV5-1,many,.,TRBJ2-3,CASSTRTPDTQYF,TGCGCCAGCAGCACCCGGACGCCAGATACGCAGTATTTT
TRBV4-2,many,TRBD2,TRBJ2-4,CASSQRLAGGVDIQYF,TGTGCCAGCAGCCAGCGACTAGCGGGGGGGGTGGACATTCAGTACTTC